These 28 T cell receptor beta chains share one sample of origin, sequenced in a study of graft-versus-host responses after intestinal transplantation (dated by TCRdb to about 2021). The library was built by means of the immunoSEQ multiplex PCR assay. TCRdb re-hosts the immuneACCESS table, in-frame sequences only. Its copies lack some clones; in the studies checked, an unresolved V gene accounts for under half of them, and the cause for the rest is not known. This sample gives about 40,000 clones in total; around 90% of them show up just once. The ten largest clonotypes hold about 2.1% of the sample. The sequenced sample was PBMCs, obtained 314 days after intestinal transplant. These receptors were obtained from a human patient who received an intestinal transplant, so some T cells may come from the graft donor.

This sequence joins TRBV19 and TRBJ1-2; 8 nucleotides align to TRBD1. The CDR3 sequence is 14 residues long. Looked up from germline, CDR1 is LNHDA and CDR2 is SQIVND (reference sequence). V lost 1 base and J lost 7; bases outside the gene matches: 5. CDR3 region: CASSIGPGGGGYTF. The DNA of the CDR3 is TGTGCCAGTAGTATAGGGCCAGGGGGCGGTGGCTACACCTTC.

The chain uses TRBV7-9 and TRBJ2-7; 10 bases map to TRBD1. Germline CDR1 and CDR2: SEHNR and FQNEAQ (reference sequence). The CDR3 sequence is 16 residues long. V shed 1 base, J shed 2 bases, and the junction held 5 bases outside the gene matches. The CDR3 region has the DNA TGTGCCAGCAGCTTAGTTATCGGGACAGGGGCCTACGAGCAGTACTTC. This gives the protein CASSLVIGTGAYEQYF.

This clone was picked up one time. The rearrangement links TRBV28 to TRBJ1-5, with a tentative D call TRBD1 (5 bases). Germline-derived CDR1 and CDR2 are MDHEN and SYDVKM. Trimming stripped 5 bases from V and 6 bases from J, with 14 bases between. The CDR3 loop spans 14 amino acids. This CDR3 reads CASSPGTGSQPQHF. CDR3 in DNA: TGTGCCAGCAGTCCCGGGACGGGAAGTCAGCCCCAGCATTTT.

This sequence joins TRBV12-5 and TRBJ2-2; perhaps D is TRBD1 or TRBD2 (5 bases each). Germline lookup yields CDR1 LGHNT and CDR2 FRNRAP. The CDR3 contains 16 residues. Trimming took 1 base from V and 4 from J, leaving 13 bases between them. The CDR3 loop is CASGLDPTGGTGELFF. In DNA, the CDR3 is TGTGCTAGTGGTTTGGATCCTACAGGAGGCACCGGGGAGCTGTTTTTT. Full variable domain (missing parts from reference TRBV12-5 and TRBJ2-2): DARVTQTPRHKVTEMGQEVTMRCQPILGHNTVFWYRQTMMQGLELLAYFRNRAPLDDSGMPKDRFSAEMPDATLATLKIQPSEPRDSAVYFCASGLDPTGGTGELFFGEGSRLTVL.

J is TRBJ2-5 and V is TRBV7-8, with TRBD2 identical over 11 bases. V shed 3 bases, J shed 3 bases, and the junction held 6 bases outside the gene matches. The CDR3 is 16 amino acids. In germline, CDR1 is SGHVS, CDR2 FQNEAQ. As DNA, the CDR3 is TGTGCCAGCAGCTTGTTTCTAGCGGGAGGCGAAGAGACCCAGTACTTC. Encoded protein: CASSLFLAGGEETQYF.

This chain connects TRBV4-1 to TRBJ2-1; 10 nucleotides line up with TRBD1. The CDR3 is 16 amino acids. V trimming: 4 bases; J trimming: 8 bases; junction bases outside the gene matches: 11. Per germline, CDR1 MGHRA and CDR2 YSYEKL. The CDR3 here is CASSLRQGAGGYEQFF. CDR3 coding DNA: TGCGCCAGCAGCCTCAGACAGGGGGCGGGGGGATATGAGCAGTTCTTC.

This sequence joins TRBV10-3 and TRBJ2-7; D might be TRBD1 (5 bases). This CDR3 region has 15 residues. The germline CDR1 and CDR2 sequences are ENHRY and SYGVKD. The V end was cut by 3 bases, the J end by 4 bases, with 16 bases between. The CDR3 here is CAISDPDSPQYEQYF. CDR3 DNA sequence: TGTGCCATCAGTGATCCCGACAGTCCCCAGTACGAGCAGTACTTC.

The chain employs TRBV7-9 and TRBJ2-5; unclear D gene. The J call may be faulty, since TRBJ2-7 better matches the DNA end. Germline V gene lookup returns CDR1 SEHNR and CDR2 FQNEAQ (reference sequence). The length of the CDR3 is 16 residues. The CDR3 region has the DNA TGTGCCAGCAGCTCCTCTTCGAGGTTCAGCTCCTACGAGCAGTACTTC. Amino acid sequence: CASSSSSRFSSYEQYF.

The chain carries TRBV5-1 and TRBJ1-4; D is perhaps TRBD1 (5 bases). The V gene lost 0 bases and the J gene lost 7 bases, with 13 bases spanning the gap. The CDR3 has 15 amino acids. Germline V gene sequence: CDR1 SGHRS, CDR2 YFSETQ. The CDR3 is CASSLDGGKSEKLFF. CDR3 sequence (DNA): TGCGCCAGCAGCTTGGACGGGGGGAAAAGTGAAAAACTGTTTTTT.

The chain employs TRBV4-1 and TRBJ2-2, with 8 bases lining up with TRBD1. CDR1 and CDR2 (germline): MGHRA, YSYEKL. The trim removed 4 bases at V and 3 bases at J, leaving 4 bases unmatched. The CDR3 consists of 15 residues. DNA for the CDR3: TGCGCCAGCAGCCGAACAGGGGGATACACCGGGGAGCTGTTTTTT. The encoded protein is CASSRTGGYTGELFF.

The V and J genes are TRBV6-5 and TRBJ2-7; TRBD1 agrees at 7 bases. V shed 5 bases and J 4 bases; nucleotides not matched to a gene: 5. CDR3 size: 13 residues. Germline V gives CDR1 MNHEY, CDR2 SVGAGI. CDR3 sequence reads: CASSDRDAYEQYF. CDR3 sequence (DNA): TGTGCCAGCAGTGACAGGGACGCATACGAGCAGTACTTC.

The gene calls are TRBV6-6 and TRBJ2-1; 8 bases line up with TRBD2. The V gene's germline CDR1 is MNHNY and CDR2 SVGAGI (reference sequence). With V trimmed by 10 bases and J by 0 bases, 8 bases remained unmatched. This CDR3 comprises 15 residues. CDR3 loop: CATRSREASYNEQFF. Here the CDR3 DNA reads TGTGCCACCCGCTCGCGGGAGGCCTCCTACAATGAGCAGTTCTTC.

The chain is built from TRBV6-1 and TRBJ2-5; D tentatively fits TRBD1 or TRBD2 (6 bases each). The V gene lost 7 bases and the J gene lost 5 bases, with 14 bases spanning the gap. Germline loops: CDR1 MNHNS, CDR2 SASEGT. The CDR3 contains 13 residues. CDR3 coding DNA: TGTGCCAGCAACCGGGGGCCTAAGGAGACCCAGTACTTC. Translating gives CASNRGPKETQYF.

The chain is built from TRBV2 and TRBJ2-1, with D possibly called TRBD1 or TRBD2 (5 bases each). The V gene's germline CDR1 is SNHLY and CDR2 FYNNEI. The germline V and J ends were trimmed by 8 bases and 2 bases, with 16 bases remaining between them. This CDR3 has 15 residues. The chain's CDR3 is CASAMMGVAYNEQFF. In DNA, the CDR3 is TGTGCCAGCGCTATGATGGGGGTCGCCTACAATGAGCAGTTCTTC.

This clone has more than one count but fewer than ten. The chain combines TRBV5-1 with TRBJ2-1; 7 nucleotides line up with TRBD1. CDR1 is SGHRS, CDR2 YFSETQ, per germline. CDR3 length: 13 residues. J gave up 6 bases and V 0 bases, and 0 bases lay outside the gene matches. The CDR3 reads CASSLDRGNEQFF. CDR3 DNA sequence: TGCGCCAGCAGCTTGGACAGGGGCAATGAGCAGTTCTTC.

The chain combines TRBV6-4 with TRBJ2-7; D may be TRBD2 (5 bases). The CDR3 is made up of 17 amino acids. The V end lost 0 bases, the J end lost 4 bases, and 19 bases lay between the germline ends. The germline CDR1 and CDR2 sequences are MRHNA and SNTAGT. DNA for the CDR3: TGTGCCAGCAGTGACTCTGTCAACTCTGGACTGACTTACGAGCAGTACTTC. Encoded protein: CASSDSVNSGLTYEQYF.

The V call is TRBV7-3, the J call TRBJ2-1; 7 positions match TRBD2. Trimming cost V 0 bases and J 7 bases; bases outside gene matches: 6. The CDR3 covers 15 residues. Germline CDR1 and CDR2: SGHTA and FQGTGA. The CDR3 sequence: CASSLTSGLENEQFF. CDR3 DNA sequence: TGTGCCAGCAGCTTAACTTCTGGACTAGAGAATGAGCAGTTCTTC.

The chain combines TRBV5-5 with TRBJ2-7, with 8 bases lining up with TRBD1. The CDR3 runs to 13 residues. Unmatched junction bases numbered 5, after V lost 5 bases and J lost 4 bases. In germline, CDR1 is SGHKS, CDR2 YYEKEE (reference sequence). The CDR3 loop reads CASRRDRRYEQYF. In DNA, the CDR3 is TGTGCCAGCAGACGGGACAGGAGGTACGAGCAGTACTTC.

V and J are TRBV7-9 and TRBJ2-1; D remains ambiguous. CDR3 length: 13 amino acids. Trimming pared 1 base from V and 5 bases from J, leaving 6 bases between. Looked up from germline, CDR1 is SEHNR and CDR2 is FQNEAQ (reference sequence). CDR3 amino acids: CASSLDGDNEQFF. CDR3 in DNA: TGTGCCAGCAGCTTAGATGGGGACAATGAGCAGTTCTTC.

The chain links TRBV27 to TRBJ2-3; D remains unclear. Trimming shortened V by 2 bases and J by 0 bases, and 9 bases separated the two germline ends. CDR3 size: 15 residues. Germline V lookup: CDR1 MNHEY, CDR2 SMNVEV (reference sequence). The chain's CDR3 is CASSLASSSTDTQYF. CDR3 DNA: TGTGCCAGCAGTTTAGCAAGCTCTAGCACAGATACGCAGTATTTT.

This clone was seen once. The CDR3 nucleotides read TGTGCCAGCAGTGAATTCTACGAAGGGACTGAAGCTTTCTTT. Encoded protein: CASSEFYEGTEAFF. The chain carries TRBV25-1 and TRBJ1-1; D is undetermined. This CDR3 spans 14 amino acids. The V end lost 1 base, the J end lost 5 bases, and 11 bases lay between the germline ends. Per germline, CDR1 MGHDK and CDR2 SYGVNS.

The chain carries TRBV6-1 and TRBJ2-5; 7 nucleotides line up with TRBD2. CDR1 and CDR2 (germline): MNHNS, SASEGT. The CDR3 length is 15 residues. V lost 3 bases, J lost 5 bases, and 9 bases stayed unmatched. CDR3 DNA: TGTGCCAGCAGTGACGGGCAGGTCGGGAGGGAGACCCAGTACTTC. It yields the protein CASSDGQVGRETQYF.

CDR3 residues: CASSLYYEQYF. DNA of the CDR3: TGTGCCAGCAGCCTCTACTACGAGCAGTACTTC. The V gene is TRBV7-2, the J gene TRBJ2-5; D is uncertain. The tail of the sequence fits TRBJ2-7 better, so the J call may be wrong. The CDR3 covers 11 residues. The germline V gene has CDR1 SGHTA and CDR2 FQGNSA.

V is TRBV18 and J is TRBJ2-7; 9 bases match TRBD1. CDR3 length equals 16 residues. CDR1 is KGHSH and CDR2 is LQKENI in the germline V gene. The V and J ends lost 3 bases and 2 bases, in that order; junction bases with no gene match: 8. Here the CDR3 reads CASSPLPGQGTYEQYF. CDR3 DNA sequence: TGTGCCAGCTCACCCCTCCCGGGACAGGGCACCTACGAGCAGTACTTC. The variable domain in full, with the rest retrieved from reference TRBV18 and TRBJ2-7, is NAGVMQNPRHLVRRRGQEARLRCSPMKGHSHVYWYRQLPEEGLKFMVYLQKENIIDESGMPKERFSAEFPKEGPSILRIQQVVRGDSAAYFCASSPLPGQGTYEQYFGPGTRLTVT.

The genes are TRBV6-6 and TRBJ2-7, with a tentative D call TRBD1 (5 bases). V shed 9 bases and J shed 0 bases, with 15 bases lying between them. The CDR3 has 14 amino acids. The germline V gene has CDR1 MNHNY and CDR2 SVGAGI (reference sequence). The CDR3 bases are TGTGCCAGTAAATCAGGGTTCGCCTCCTACGAGCAGTACTTC. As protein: CASKSGFASYEQYF.

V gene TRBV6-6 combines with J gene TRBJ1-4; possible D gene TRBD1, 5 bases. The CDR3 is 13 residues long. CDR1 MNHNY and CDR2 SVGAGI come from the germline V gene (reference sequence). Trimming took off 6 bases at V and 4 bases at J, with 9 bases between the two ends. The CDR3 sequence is CASSEGFNEKLFF. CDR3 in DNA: TGTGCCAGCAGCGAGGGGTTTAATGAAAAACTGTTTTTT.

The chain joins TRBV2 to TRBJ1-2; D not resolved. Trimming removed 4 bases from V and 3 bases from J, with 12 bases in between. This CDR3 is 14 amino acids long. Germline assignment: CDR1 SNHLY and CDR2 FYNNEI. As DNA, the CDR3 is TGTGCCAGCAGTGCCGGCCGGGGAGACTATGGCTACACCTTC. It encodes CASSAGRGDYGYTF.

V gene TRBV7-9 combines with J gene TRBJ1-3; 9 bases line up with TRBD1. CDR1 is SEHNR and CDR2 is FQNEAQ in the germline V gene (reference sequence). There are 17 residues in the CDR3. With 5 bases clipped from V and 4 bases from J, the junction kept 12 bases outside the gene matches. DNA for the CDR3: TGTGCCAGCAGCCGAGCCGGGACAGGGAGGGGAGGAAACACCATATATTTT. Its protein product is CASSRAGTGRGGNTIYF.